One and the same sample provided the 23 T cell receptor beta chains below, sequenced in a study of T cells in Graves' hyperthyroidism and ophthalmopathy. The CDR3 regions of TCR beta were amplified from RNA transcripts. The HTBI primer set served for first-round RT-PCR of the TCR CDR3. MiXCR, run by TCRdb on the multiplex PCR reads, gives a single entry per CDR3 protein. The sample lists around 610,000 distinct CDR3 sequences, about 15% occurring once. Sample: blood. These receptors all come from a woman aged 40 to 55 with Graves' ophthalmopathy.

This clonotype was counted many times. The chain uses TRBV10-3 and TRBJ2-3; possibly TRBD2 for D (6 bases). Trimming left V 6 bases short and J 4 bases short, with 11 bases between. CDR3 length equals 13 residues. Germline assignment: CDR1 ENHRY and CDR2 SYGVKD. The CDR3 region has the DNA TGTGCCATCAGCGACGGGACTGCAGATACGCAGTATTTT. The encoded protein is CAISDGTADTQYF.

Remarks on this clonotype: This may stem from a read error, because a much larger clone lies one nucleotide away. The CDR3 does not close with the conserved phenylalanine or tryptophan, likely indicating a read error. The chain is built from TRBV10-3 and TRBJ2-7; D may match TRBD1 or TRBD2 (5 bases each). The CDR3 extends over 13 amino acids. The germline V and J ends were trimmed by 0 bases and 7 bases, with 10 bases remaining between them. Germline V gene sequence: CDR1 ENHRY, CDR2 SYGVKD. The CDR3 loop reads CAISESRGAEQYL. As DNA, the CDR3 is TGTGCCATCAGTGAGTCGAGGGGCGCAGAGCAGTACCTC.

This clonotype was observed many times. The chain couples TRBV15 to TRBJ1-1; possibly TRBD1 for D (5 bases). CDR1 and CDR2 (germline): LNHNV, YYDKDF (reference sequence). CDR3 length equals 13 residues. Trimming took 2 bases from V and 4 from J, leaving 8 bases between them. The CDR3 protein is CATSRPGGTEAFF. The CDR3 region has the DNA TGTGCCACCAGCAGACCCGGGGGCACTGAAGCTTTCTTT.

The chain joins TRBV6-2 or TRBV6-3 to TRBJ2-7, with 8 bases that match TRBD2. V lost 6 bases to trimming and J lost 2 bases; unmatched junction nucleotides: 12. The germline V gene has CDR1 MNHEY and CDR2 SVGEGT. CDR3 length: 16 residues. The CDR3 sequence: CASSPHSGTRTYEQYF. In DNA form, the CDR3 reads TGTGCCAGCAGCCCGCACTCCGGGACTAGAACCTACGAGCAGTACTTC.

Regarding this clonotype: Possible read error: a much larger clone is one base away. The chain joins TRBV6-1 to TRBJ1-3; D gene unclear. The CDR3 is 14 amino acids. CDR1 and CDR2 (germline): MNHNS, SASEGT. CDR3 in DNA: TGTGCCAGCAGGTCGGATGTTTCTGGAAGCACCATATATTTT. It encodes CASRSDVSGSTIYF.

The chain recombines TRBV7-6 with TRBJ2-4; 8 bases match TRBD2. This CDR3 spans 16 amino acids. With 5 bases clipped from V and 6 bases from J, the junction kept 12 bases outside the gene matches. Germline loops: CDR1 SGHVS, CDR2 FNYEAQ. This CDR3 is CASSPSAGGSGNIQYF. CDR3 in DNA: TGTGCCAGCAGCCCGTCGGCGGGAGGTTCAGGAAACATTCAGTACTTC.

This clonotype has ten or more counts. The CDR3 DNA is TGTGCCAGCAGTCCCCCAAATCAGCCCCAGCATTTT. Protein product: CASSPPNQPQHF. The J gene is TRBJ1-5, the V gene TRBV27; D remains unclear. This CDR3 region has 12 residues. V was trimmed by 5 bases and J by 4 bases, leaving 6 bases between them. Germline V gene data show CDR1 as MNHEY and CDR2 as SMNVEV (reference sequence).

This clonotype was detected ten times or more. One junction end does not reproduce the germline sequence, and a read error may be involved. The chain joins TRBV7-8 to TRBJ2-2, with D possibly being TRBD1 (5 bases). CDR1 and CDR2 from the germline V gene are SGHVS and FQNEAQ. The length of the CDR3 is 14 residues. CDR3 region: CASRLGAGSGELFF. DNA for the CDR3: TGTGCCAGCAGATTAGGGGCAGGTTCCGGGGAGCTGTTTTTT.

The V and J genes are TRBV5-1 and TRBJ2-7; TRBD1 matches 8 bases. Germline loops: CDR1 SGHRS, CDR2 YFSETQ. The trim removed 7 bases at V and 3 bases at J, leaving 15 bases unmatched. The length of the CDR3 is 16 residues. The CDR3 bases are TGCGCCAGCGGACTTCGTAATCAGGGGGCCAGCTACGAGCAGTACTTC. Its translation is CASGLRNQGASYEQYF.

In its sample, this clonotype was seen many times. The gene calls are TRBV20-1 and TRBJ1-5; 8 bases are a match to TRBD1. CDR1 DFQATT and CDR2 SNEGSKA come from the germline V gene (reference sequence). The CDR3 is 15 amino acids. The V gene end was trimmed by 7 bases and the J gene end by 2 bases; junction bases not matched to a gene: 10. The CDR3: CSGESGTGGNQPQHF. CDR3 nucleotides: TGCAGTGGAGAATCGGGGACAGGCGGCAATCAGCCCCAGCATTTT.

This clonotype was recorded many times. The V call is TRBV29-1, the J call TRBJ2-6; 8 bases are a match to TRBD1. V lost 3 bases and J lost 3; bases outside the gene matches: 4. The CDR3 has 15 residues. CDR1 is SQVTM and CDR2 is ANQGSEA in the germline V gene. CDR3 residues: CSVEDRECGANVLTF. Here the CDR3 DNA reads TGCAGCGTTGAGGACAGGGAATGTGGGGCCAACGTCCTGACTTTC.

At least ten counts were recorded for this clonotype. The CDR3 is CASSFSGRARTQYF. The CDR3 DNA reads TGTGCCAGCAGTTTTAGCGGGAGGGCTAGGACCCAGTACTTC. The chain has TRBV12-3 or TRBV12-4 and TRBJ2-5; 11 bases line up with TRBD2. V lost 3 bases to trimming and J lost 7 bases; unmatched junction nucleotides: 4. The CDR3 runs 14 residues.

This clonotype came up many times. The J gene is TRBJ2-2, the V gene TRBV20-1; D gene unclear. This CDR3 is 14 amino acids long. Germline V gives CDR1 DFQATT, CDR2 SNEGSKA (reference sequence). V lost 4 bases to trimming and J lost 7 bases, with 16 bases between them. CDR3: CSANPRTEVGELFF. In DNA form, the CDR3 reads TGCAGTGCTAATCCGAGAACTGAAGTCGGGGAGCTGTTTTTT.

Written as DNA, the CDR3 is TGTGCCAGTAGTACCATGGACAGGATCAATGAAGCTTTCTTT. This sequence encodes CASSTMDRINEAFF. The chain recombines TRBV19 with TRBJ1-1; 7 bases line up with TRBD1. The trim removed 4 bases at V and 7 bases at J, leaving 9 bases unmatched. The CDR3 runs to 14 residues. Looked up from germline, CDR1 is LNHDA and CDR2 is SQIVND (reference sequence).

This clonotype was counted at least ten times. The V and J genes are TRBV11-1 and TRBJ2-5; TRBD2 might be the D (6 bases). Trimming took off 5 bases at V and 2 bases at J, with 15 bases between the two ends. This CDR3 comprises 15 residues. Germline V gives CDR1 SGHAT, CDR2 FQDESV (reference sequence). CDR3 sequence: CASSAYGDSQETQYF. The CDR3 DNA follows: TGTGCCAGCAGCGCCTACGGGGACTCACAAGAGACCCAGTACTTC.

This clonotype was seen a handful of times. A junction boundary mismatches the germline segment, possibly from a read error. This chain uses TRBV9 with TRBJ1-1; no clear D. Germline V CDR1 and CDR2: SGDLS, YYNGEE. The CDR3 runs to 14 residues. CDR3 sequence reads: CVSSVDPANTEAFF. Here the CDR3 DNA reads TGTGTCAGCAGCGTAGATCCGGCGAACACTGAAGCTTTCTTT.

This clonotype came up many times. The V gene is TRBV24-1, the J gene TRBJ2-1; maybe TRBD1 (6 bases). The CDR3 extends over 18 amino acids. The V end lost 1 base, the J end lost 2 bases, and 17 bases lay between the germline ends. Germline CDR1 and CDR2: KGHDR and SFDVKD. The CDR3 sequence: CATSDFTGQSATYNEQFF. CDR3 sequence (DNA): TGTGCCACCAGTGATTTCACGGGACAATCCGCAACCTACAATGAGCAGTTCTTC.

This clonotype was observed a handful of times. V usage is TRBV11-1 and J usage is TRBJ2-1; 7 bases line up with TRBD1. With 4 bases clipped from V and 0 bases from J, the junction kept 9 bases outside the gene matches. The CDR3 length is 17 residues. The germline gives CDR1 SGHAT, CDR2 FQDESV (reference sequence). CDR3 region: CASSSKDRASSYNEQFF. The CDR3 nucleotides are TGTGCCAGCAGCTCCAAAGACAGGGCAAGCTCCTACAATGAGCAGTTCTTC.

This clonotype was counted at least ten times. The chain recombines TRBV5-1 with TRBJ1-2, with D unclear. In germline, CDR1 is SGHRS, CDR2 YFSETQ. CDR3 length: 13 residues. The germline V and J ends were trimmed by 0 bases and 7 bases, with 10 bases remaining between them. The CDR3 reads CASSLAGSGGYTF. Written as DNA, the CDR3 is TGCGCCAGCAGCTTGGCCGGTTCGGGTGGCTACACCTTC.

This chain connects TRBV6-1 to TRBJ1-2, with TRBD1 identical over 7 bases. The germline CDR1 and CDR2 sequences are MNHNS and SASEGT. The CDR3 length is 14 residues. The V and J ends lost 2 bases and 3 bases, in that order; junction bases with no gene match: 3. The CDR3 region is CASSEQGDYYGYTF. CDR3 bases: TGTGCCAGCAGTGAACAGGGGGATTACTATGGCTACACCTTC.

In this sample, this clonotype turned up once. The chain has TRBV15 and TRBJ2-7; a possible D gene is TRBD1 (5 bases). The V and J ends lost 2 bases and 5 bases respectively, with 13 bases between them. The CDR3 extends over 14 amino acids. Looked up from germline, CDR1 is LNHNV and CDR2 is YYDKDF (reference sequence). The CDR3: CATSRLKGRNEQYF. In nucleotides, the CDR3 is TGTGCCACCAGCAGACTGAAGGGGCGAAACGAGCAGTACTTC.

The CDR3 protein is CSVEAGDLEQYF. The CDR3 DNA is TGCAGCGTTGAAGCGGGAGATCTCGAGCAGTACTTC. The chain has TRBV29-1 and TRBJ2-7; TRBD2 is a possible D gene (6 bases). V was cut by 1 base and J by 6 bases, with 10 bases left in between. Looked up from germline, CDR1 is SQVTM and CDR2 is ANQGSEA. This CDR3 is 12 amino acids long.

This clonotype was seen ten or more times. V usage is TRBV28 and J usage is TRBJ2-7; weak D call: TRBD1 (5 bases). Germline V gives CDR1 MDHEN, CDR2 SYDVKM. The CDR3 has 14 residues. V lost 4 bases and J lost 1, with 11 bases in between. CDR3 coding DNA: TGTGCCAGCAGTTGGGCAGGGCCATCCTACGAGCAGTACTTC. This codes for CASSWAGPSYEQYF.